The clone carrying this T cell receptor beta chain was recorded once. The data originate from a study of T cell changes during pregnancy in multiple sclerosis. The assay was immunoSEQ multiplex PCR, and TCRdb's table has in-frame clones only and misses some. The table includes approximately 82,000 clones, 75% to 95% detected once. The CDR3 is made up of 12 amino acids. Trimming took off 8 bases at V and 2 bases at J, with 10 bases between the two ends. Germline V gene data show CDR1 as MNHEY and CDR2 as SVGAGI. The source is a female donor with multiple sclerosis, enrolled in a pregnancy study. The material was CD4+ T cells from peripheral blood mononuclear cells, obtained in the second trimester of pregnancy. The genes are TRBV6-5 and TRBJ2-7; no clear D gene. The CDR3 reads CASSTLTYEQYF. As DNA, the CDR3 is TGTGCCAGCTCAACACTAACCTACGAGCAGTACTTC.